This TCR beta chain was obtained from a study of Ad26.COV2.S vaccination and SARS-CoV-2 variants. Study information: Recipients of Ad26.COV2.S got it intramuscularly, once or twice 56 days apart. Study-level findings and limits: Spike-specific TCR breadth was greater after Ad26.COV2.S than placebo.

CDR1 MNHEY and CDR2 SMNVEV come from the germline V gene (reference sequence). V was clipped by 6 bases and J by 5 bases, with 11 bases between them. This CDR3 contains 12 residues. As for treatment: some 20 received Ad26.COV2.S at low or high dose, single or two shots; several received placebo; per-sample allocation not given. Samples were taken on day 63 after the first vaccine or placebo injection. Whoever gave the sample was an adult aged 18-55 years in Boston. Notes on this clone: Antigen: not known.

Assay used: immunoSEQ multiplex PCR; TCRdb lists only in-frame clones, some missing. Among about 420,000 clones listed, more than 75% were seen once. This receptor was taken from a person aged 18-65 years who received the Ad26.COV2.S COVID-19 vaccine or a placebo. The chain couples TRBV27 to TRBJ2-7; D is undetermined. Sequencing was performed on peripheral blood, taken in a trial of Ad26.COV2.S vaccine versus placebo. As DNA, the CDR3 is TGTGCCAGCAGAGGCCAGGCAGACGAGCAGTACTTC. Translation: CASRGQADEQYF.